This T cell receptor beta chain stems from a study of blood T cell repertoires in COVID-19. As for the study in general: The United States, Italy and Spain were the sources of the acute and convalescent COVID-19 samples. Nucleic acid was either cDNA or gDNA, and it came from T cells, B-cell-depleted T cells, or PBMCs.

The CDR3 sequence is 19 residues long. Germline trimming cut 2 bases from V and 2 bases from J; bases unmatched to any gene: 16. Germline values: CDR1 SGHVS, CDR2 FQNEAQ. Original analysis: Amplification with reference gene primers provided the estimates of nucleated cell counts. Using immunoSEQ multiplex PCR, the repertoire was profiled, and TCRdb retains in-frame clones only, with some absent. That table supplies the V and J calls and clone size; D and trimming were determined from the DNA. The sample includes around 300,000 clones, about 85% of them seen just once. This clone was seen only a few times.

Sequencing input: peripheral blood. The clonotype comes from a human donor in a cohort sampled during active COVID-19. This chain links TRBV7-8 with TRBJ2-7; 9 bases map to TRBD2. CDR3: CASSLPGGIAGVPTYEQYF. Here the CDR3 DNA reads TGTGCCAGCAGCTTACCAGGGGGAATAGCGGGAGTCCCCACCTACGAGCAGTACTTC. The full variable domain, rest sourced from reference TRBV7-8 and TRBJ2-7, is GAGVSQSPRYKVAKRGQDVALRCDPISGHVSLFWYQQALGQGPEFLTYFQNEAQLDKSGLPSDRFFAERPEGSVSTLKIQRTQQEDSAVYLCASSLPGGIAGVPTYEQYFGPGTRLTVT.